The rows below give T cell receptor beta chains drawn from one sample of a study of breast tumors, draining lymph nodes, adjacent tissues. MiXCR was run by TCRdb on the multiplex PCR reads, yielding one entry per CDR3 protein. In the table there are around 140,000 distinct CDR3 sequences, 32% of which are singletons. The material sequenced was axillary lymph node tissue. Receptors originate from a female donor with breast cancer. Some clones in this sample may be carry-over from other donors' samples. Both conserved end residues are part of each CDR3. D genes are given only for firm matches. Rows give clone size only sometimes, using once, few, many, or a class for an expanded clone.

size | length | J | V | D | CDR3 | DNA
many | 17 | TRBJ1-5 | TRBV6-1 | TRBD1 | CASSESRQGMSNQPQHF | TGTGCCAGCAGCGAATCGAGACAGGGGATGAGCAATCAGCCCCAGCATTTT
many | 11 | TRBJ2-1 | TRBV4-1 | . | CASSQGLRQFF | TGCGCCAGCAGCCAGGGCCTCCGGCAGTTCTTC
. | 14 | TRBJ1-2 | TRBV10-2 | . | CASSPGTTNYGCTF | TGCGCCAGCAGTCCTGGGACAACTAACTATGGCTGCACCTTC
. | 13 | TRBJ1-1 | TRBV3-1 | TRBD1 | CASSQDYSRGAFF | TGTGCCAGCAGCCAAGATTATAGCAGGGGGGCTTTCTTT
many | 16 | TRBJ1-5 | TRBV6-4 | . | CASSDSRTAQLWPQHF | TGTGCCAGCAGTGACTCGAGGACAGCTCAATTGTGGCCCCAGCATTTT
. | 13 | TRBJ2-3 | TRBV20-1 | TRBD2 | CSASTSGTDSQCF | TGCAGTGCTAGCACTAGCGGGACAGATTCGCAGTGTTTT
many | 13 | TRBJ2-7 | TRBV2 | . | CASRGDAAGEQYF | TGTGCCAGCAGAGGGGACGCGGCAGGCGAGCAGTACTTC
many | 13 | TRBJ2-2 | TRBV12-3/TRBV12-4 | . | CASSFVHTGELFF | TGTGCCAGCAGTTTCGTGCACACCGGGGAGCTGTTTTTT
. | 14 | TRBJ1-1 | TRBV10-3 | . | CASSRRGTNTEAFF | TGTGCCAGCAGTAGAAGGGGGACTAACACTGAAGCTTTCTTT
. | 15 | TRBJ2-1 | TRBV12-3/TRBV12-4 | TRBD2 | CASSSSGGADNEQFF | TGTGCCAGCAGTTCCAGCGGGGGGGCGGACAATGAGCAGTTCTTC
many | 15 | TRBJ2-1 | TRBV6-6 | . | CASSHPGGARNEQFF | TGTGCCAGCAGTCACCCCGGAGGAGCCAGGAATGAGCAGTTCTTC
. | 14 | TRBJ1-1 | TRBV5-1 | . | CASSPRDGNTEAFF | TGCGCCAGCAGCCCCCGGGACGGTAACACTGAAGCTTTCTTT
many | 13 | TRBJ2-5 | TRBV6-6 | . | CASRRGSAETQYF | TGTGCCAGCAGAAGGGGTTCGGCAGAGACCCAGTACTTC
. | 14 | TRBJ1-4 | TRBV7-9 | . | CASSDGQSNEKLFF | TGTGCCAGCAGCGATGGACAGTCTAATGAAAAACTGTTTTTT
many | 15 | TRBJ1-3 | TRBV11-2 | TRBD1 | CASTGTALSGNTIYF | TGTGCCAGTACAGGGACAGCCCTCTCTGGAAACACCATATATTTT
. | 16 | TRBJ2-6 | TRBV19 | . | CASSIVRRAGGGAEAF | TGTGCCAGTAGTATAGTCAGGAGGGCAGGGGGAGGTGCTGAAGCTTTC
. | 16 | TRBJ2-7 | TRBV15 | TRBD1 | CATSRVGQGRSYEQYF | TGTGCCACCAGCAGAGTGGGACAGGGAAGGTCCTACGAGCAGTACTTC
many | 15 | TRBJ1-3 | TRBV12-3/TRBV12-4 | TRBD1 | CASSGTGGTGNTIYF | TGTGCCAGCAGTGGCACAGGGGGCACTGGAAACACCATATATTTT
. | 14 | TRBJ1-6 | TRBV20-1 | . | CSARPKGHNSPLHF | TGCAGTGCTAGACCAAAGGGACATAATTCACCCCTCCACTTT
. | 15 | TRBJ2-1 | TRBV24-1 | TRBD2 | CATSDRSGSLYEQFF | TGTGCCACCAGTGATCGTAGCGGGAGTTTGTATGAGCAGTTCTTC
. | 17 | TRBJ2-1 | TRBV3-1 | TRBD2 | CASSQTGGGNRGNEQFF | TGTGCCAGCAGCCAAACGGGGGGGGGAAACAGAGGGAATGAGCAGTTCTTC
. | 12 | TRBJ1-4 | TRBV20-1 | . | CSARDRNEKPFF | TGCAGTGCTAGAGACCGTAATGAAAAACCGTTTTTT
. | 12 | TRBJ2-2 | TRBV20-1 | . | CSATEKAGELLF | TGCAGTGCGACAGAGAAAGCCGGGGAGCTGCTTTTT
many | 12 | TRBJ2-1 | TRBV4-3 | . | CASSQDYGEQFF | TGCGCCAGCAGCCAAGACTACGGTGAGCAGTTCTTC
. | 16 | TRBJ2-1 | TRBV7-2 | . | CASSLAPGLSYNEQFF | TGTGCCAGCAGCTTAGCTCCGGGACTCTCCTACAATGAGCAGTTCTTC
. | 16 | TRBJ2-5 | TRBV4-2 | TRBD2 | CASSPGTSGRGETQYF | TGTGCCAGCAGCCCCGGGACTAGCGGGAGAGGAGAGACCCAGTACTTC
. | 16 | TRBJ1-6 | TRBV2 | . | CASSEATAGYNGSLHF | TGTGCCAGCAGTGAAGCGACAGCGGGCTATAATGGATCCCTCCACTTT
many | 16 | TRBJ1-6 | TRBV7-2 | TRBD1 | CASSLGNRGRVSPLHF | TGTGCCAGCAGCTTAGGGAACAGGGGGCGCGTATCACCCCTCCACTTT